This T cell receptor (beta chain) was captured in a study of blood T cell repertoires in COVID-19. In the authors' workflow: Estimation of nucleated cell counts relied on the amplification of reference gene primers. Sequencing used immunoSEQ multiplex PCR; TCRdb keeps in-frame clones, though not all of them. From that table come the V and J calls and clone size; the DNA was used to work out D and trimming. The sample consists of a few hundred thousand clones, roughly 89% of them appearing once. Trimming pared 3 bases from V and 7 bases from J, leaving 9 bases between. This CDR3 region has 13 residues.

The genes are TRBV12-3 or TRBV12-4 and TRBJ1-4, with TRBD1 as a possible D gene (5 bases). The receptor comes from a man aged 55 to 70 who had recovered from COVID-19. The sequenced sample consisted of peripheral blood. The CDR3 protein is CASSFGASEKLFF. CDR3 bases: TGTGCCAGCAGTTTTGGGGCCTCTGAAAAACTGTTTTTT.